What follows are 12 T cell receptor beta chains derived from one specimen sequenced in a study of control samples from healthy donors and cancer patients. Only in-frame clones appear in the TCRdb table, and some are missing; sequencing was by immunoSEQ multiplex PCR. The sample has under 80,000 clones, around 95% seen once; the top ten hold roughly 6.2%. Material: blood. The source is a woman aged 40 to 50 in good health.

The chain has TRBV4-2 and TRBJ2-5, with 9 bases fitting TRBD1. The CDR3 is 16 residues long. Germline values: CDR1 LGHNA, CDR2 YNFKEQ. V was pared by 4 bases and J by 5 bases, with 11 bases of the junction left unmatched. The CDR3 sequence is CASSPKDGTGSETQYF. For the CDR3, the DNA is TGTGCCAGCAGCCCGAAAGACGGGACAGGGTCGGAGACCCAGTACTTC.

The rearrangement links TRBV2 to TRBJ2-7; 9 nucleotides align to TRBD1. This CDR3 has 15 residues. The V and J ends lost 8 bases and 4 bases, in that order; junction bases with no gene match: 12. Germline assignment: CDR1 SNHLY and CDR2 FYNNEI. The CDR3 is CASSKQGAPRYEQYF. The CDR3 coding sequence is TGTGCCAGCTCTAAACAGGGGGCCCCTCGGTACGAGCAGTACTTC.

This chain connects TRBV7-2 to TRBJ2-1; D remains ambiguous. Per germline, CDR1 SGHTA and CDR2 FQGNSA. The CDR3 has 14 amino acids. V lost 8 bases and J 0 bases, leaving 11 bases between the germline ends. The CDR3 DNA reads TGTGCCAGCTCCGGGCCCAGCTCCTACAATGAGCAGTTCTTC. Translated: CASSGPSSYNEQFF.

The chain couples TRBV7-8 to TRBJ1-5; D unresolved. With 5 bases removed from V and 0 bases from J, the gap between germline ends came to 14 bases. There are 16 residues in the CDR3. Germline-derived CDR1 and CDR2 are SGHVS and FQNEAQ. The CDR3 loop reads CASSPLRQYSNQPQHF. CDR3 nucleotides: TGTGCCAGCAGCCCCTTAAGGCAGTATAGCAATCAGCCCCAGCATTTT.

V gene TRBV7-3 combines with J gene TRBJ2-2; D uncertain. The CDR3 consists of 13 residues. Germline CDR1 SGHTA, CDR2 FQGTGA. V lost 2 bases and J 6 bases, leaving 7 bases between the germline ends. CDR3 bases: TGTGCCAGCAGCTTAGCGAATGCCGGGGAGCTGTTTTTT. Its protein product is CASSLANAGELFF.

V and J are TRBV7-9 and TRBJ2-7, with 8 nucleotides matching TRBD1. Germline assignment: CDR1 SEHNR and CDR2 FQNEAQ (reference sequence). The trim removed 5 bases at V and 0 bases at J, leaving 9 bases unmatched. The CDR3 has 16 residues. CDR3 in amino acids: CASSTWTGPSSYEQYF. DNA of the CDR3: TGTGCCAGCAGCACTTGGACAGGGCCTAGCTCCTACGAGCAGTACTTC. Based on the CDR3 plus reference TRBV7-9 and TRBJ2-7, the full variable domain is DTGVSQNPRHKITKRGQNVTFRCDPISEHNRLYWYRQTLGQGPEFLTYFQNEAQLEKSRLLSDRFSAERPKGSFSTLEIQRTEQGDSAMYLCASSTWTGPSSYEQYFGPGTRLTVT.

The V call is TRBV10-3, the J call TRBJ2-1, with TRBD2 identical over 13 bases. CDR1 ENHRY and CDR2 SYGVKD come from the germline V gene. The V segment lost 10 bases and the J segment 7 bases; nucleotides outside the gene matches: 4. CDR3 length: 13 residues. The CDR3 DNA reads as TGTGCCACCCGACTAGCGGGAGGTAATGAGCAGTTCTTC. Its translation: CATRLAGGNEQFF.

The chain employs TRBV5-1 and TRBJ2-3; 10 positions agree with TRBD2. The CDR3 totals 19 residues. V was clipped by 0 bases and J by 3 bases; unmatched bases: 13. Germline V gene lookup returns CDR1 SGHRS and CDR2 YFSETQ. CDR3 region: CASSLAVRGTGLATDTQYF. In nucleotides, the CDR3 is TGCGCCAGCAGCTTGGCTGTGCGGGGGACGGGACTAGCGACAGATACGCAGTATTTT.

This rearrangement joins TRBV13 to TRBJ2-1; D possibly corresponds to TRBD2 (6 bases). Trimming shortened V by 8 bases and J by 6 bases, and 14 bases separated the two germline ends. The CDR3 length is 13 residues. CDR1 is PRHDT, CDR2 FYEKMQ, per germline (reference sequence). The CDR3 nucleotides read TGTGCCAGCTCCTTAGCGGTGTTCAATGAGCAGTTCTTC. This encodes CASSLAVFNEQFF.

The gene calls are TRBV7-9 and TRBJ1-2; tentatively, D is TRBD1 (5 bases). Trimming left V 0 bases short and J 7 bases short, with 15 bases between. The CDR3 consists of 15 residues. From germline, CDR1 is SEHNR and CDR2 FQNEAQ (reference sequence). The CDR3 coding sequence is TGTGCCAGCAGCTTAGCGGCAGGGAGTGGTGCTGGCTACACCTTC. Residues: CASSLAAGSGAGYTF.

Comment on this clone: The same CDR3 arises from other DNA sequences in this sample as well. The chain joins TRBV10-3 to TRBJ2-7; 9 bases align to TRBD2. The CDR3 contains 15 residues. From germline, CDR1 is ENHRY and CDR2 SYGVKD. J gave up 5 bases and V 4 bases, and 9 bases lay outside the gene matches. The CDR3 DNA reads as TGTGCCATCAGTGGGCGGCGGGGGGGAGTGGACGAGCAGTACTTC. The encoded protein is CAISGRRGGVDEQYF.

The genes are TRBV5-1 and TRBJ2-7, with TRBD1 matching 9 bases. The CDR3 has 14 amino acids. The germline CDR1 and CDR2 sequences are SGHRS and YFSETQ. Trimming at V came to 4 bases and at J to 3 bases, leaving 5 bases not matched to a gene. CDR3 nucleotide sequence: TGCGCCAGCAGCCCCGGGACAGGGCACTACGAGCAGTACTTC. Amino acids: CASSPGTGHYEQYF.